The 8 T cell receptor beta chains below come from one sample, sequenced in a study of cytomegalovirus exposure and HLA in healthy donors. The PCR was carried out with 60 Vbeta primers and 13 Jbeta primers. TCRdb keeps only in-frame clones here, not all; method: immunoSEQ multiplex PCR. The table lists under 200,000 clones, around 80% of them singletons. The sequencing input was PBMCs. Source of these receptors: a male donor in good health and CMV-seropositive.

V is TRBV4-1 and J is TRBJ1-1; TRBD1 might be the D (5 bases). The CDR3 consists of 15 residues. Germline V gene lookup returns CDR1 MGHRA and CDR2 YSYEKL. Trimming shortened V by 1 base and J by 6 bases, and 15 bases separated the two germline ends. The CDR3 sequence: CASSQVIRATAEAFF. As DNA, the CDR3 is TGCGCCAGCAGCCAAGTGATCAGGGCGACTGCTGAAGCTTTCTTT.

The genes are TRBV27 and TRBJ2-2, with 10 bases identical to TRBD2. Trimming took 2 bases from V and 5 from J; bases not matched to a gene: 2. This CDR3 comprises 15 residues. Germline assignment: CDR1 MNHEY and CDR2 SMNVEV (reference sequence). The CDR3 reads CASSLATSGTGELFF. The CDR3 region has the DNA TGTGCCAGCAGTTTAGCGACTAGCGGGACCGGGGAGCTGTTTTTT.

This sequence joins TRBV4-3 and TRBJ1-2; possibly TRBD1 for D (5 bases). CDR3 length: 14 amino acids. Trimming removed 4 bases at V and 4 bases at J, with 13 bases between. CDR1 is LGHNA, CDR2 YSLEER, per germline. DNA of the CDR3: TGCGCCAGCAGCCTTGGGGCGGACCCCTATGGCTACACCTTC. Its protein is CASSLGADPYGYTF.

The rearrangement uses TRBV10-3 and TRBJ2-2; the D gene is possibly TRBD2 (6 bases). Germline V gives CDR1 ENHRY, CDR2 SYGVKD. Between the trimmed V and J ends, which lost 8 bases and 2 bases, there was a span of 12 bases. The CDR3 extends over 14 amino acids. CDR3 bases: TGTGCCATCGGCCCAGCGGGCAACACCGGGGAGCTGTTTTTT. It encodes CAIGPAGNTGELFF.

In DNA, the CDR3 is TGTGCCAGCACGGACAGAGCCTACGAGCAGTACTTC. It translates to CASTDRAYEQYF. The chain joins TRBV6-5 to TRBJ2-7, with TRBD1 as a possible D gene (6 bases). The CDR3 extends over 12 amino acids. V was pared by 7 bases and J by 2 bases, with 9 bases between. Germline assignment: CDR1 MNHEY and CDR2 SVGAGI.

The CDR3 sequence is CASSWSGVSNTEAFF. CDR3 bases: TGCGCCAGCAGCTGGTCAGGGGTCTCAAACACTGAAGCTTTCTTT. The V and J genes are TRBV5-1 and TRBJ1-1, with D maybe TRBD1 (6 bases). The germline V gene has CDR1 SGHRS and CDR2 YFSETQ. Trimming left V 3 bases short and J 2 bases short, with 14 bases between. The CDR3 is made up of 15 amino acids.

This clone was counted once. The chain links TRBV28 to TRBJ2-7, with 9 bases lining up with TRBD2. This CDR3 has 17 amino acids. Losses at the gene ends were 6 bases for V and 3 bases for J; bases not matched to a gene: 15. Germline CDR1 MDHEN, CDR2 SYDVKM. This chain's CDR3 is CASRRAGGNPAGYEQYF. The CDR3 DNA is TGTGCCAGCAGACGTGCGGGGGGGAACCCCGCTGGCTACGAGCAGTACTTC.

Notes on this clone: An end of the junction differs from the germline gene, which may be a read error. The same CDR3 can be traced to other DNA sequences in this sample. CDR3 nucleotide sequence: TGTGCCAGCAGTACCGGACTAGCGGGAGGGCCTAGGCACTTC. It encodes CASSTGLAGGPRHF. The chain is built from TRBV27 and TRBJ2-7; 15 positions agree with TRBD2. Looked up from germline, CDR1 is MNHEY and CDR2 is SMNVEV (reference sequence). CDR3 length: 14 residues.